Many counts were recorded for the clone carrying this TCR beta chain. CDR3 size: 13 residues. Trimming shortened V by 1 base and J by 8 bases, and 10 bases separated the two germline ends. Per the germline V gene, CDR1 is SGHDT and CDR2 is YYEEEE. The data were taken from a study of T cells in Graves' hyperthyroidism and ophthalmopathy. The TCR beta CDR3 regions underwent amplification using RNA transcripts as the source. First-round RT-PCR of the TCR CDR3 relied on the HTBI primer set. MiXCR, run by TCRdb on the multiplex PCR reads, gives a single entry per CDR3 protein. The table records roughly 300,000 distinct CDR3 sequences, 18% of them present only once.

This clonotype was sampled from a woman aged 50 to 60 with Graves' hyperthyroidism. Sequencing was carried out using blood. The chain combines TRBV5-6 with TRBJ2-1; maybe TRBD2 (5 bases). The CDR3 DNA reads TGTGCCAGCAGCTTGATCGCTAGCCATGAGCAGTTCTTC. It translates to CASSLIASHEQFF.